This TCR beta chain emerged from a study of early T cells in non-severe SARS-CoV-2 infection. Study details: Sequencing input comprised bulk RNA from unsorted whole blood; chain pairing was not available.

TCRdb reprocessed the 5' RACE reads via MiXCR and lists one record per CDR3 protein. The sample has 84,000 or so distinct CDR3 sequences, 9% to 14% seen once. Whole-study results and caveats: VDJdb-based annotation leaned toward anti-spike CD8 responses and missed private and CD4 specificities.

The CDR3 is 14 residues long. Germline CDR1 PRHDT, CDR2 FYEKMQ (reference sequence). J was trimmed by 0 bases and V by 3 bases; bases with no gene match: 2. This clonotype has a count of ten or more. Its antigen is as yet unknown. The source material was whole blood. The J gene is TRBJ2-7, the V gene TRBV13; 7 nucleotides agree with TRBD1. The sequence was collected from an adult who was a healthcare worker with PCR-confirmed SARS-CoV-2 infection or an uninfected control (not recorded which). The CDR3 reads CASSLTGISYEQYF. CDR3 sequence (DNA): TGTGCCAGCAGCTTGACAGGGATCTCCTACGAGCAGTACTTC.